Listed below are T cell receptor beta chains from one sample, sequenced in a study of blood T cell repertoires in COVID-19. Only in-frame clones appear in the TCRdb table, and some are missing; sequencing was by immunoSEQ multiplex PCR. The sample carries 60,000 to 75,000 clones, roughly 91% recorded once. Sequenced sample: peripheral blood. These receptors were taken from a middle-aged man with active COVID-19. Each CDR3 is given with its conserved first and last residue. Fields, in order: J gene, V gene, clone size, D gene, CDR3 length, CDR3 protein, CDR3 DNA. A D gene is named only where the DNA matches it firmly. Expanded clones are given a class, and other clones once, few, many or no size at all.

TRBJ2-7	TRBV7-3	-	-	13	CASSFPGTYEQYF	TGTGCCAGCAGCTTTCCGGGTACCTACGAGCAGTACTTC
TRBJ2-1	TRBV7-9	-	TRBD1	14	CASSLTGGADEQFF	TGTGCCAGCAGCTTGACAGGGGGCGCGGATGAGCAGTTCTTC
TRBJ1-6	TRBV7-8	-	-	16	CASSLGALIGSSPLHF	TGTGCCAGCAGCTTAGGGGCCCTCATCGGGAGTTCACCCCTCCACTTT
TRBJ1-1	TRBV2	-	-	13	CASSEGHNTEAFF	TGTGCCAGCAGTGAGGGGCACAACACTGAAGCTTTCTTT
TRBJ1-2	TRBV7-2	-	TRBD1	14	CASSPPTGGYGYTF	TGTGCCAGCAGCCCGCCTACAGGGGGCTACGGCTACACCTTC
TRBJ2-2	TRBV7-6	-	TRBD1	16	CASSSMTGRLGGELFF	TGTGCCAGCAGCTCCATGACAGGGCGATTGGGCGGGGAGCTGTTTTTT
TRBJ2-3	TRBV19	-	TRBD1	18	CASSTLPGQGKGTDTQYF	TGTGCCAGTAGTACTCTCCCGGGACAGGGAAAGGGGACAGATACGCAGTATTTT
TRBJ1-1	TRBV4-2	-	-	15	CASSQDRVGNTEAFF	TGTGCCAGCAGCCAAGATCGAGTCGGGAACACTGAAGCTTTCTTT
TRBJ2-3	TRBV19	-	TRBD2	18	CASSIGLAGGPSPDTQYF	TGTGCCAGTAGTATAGGGCTAGCGGGGGGGCCTTCCCCAGATACGCAGTATTTT
TRBJ2-1	TRBV11-2	-	-	16	CASTPILTVSYNEQFF	TGTGCCAGCACCCCCATTCTCACGGTCTCCTACAATGAGCAGTTCTTC
TRBJ2-3	TRBV30	-	TRBD2	14	CAWRGLASTDTQYF	TGTGCCTGGAGGGGACTAGCTAGCACAGATACGCAGTATTTT
TRBJ1-2	TRBV19	-	TRBD1	13	CASSVQGGYGYTF	TGTGCCAGTAGTGTTCAGGGGGGCTATGGCTACACCTTC
TRBJ1-2	TRBV2	-	TRBD1	15	CASRGSGTGGYGYTF	TGTGCCAGCAGGGGATCGGGGACAGGGGGCTATGGCTACACCTTC
TRBJ1-4	TRBV4-3	-	TRBD1	15	CASSQVGQGGEKLFF	TGCGCCAGCAGCCAAGTCGGACAGGGGGGGGAAAAACTGTTTTTT
TRBJ2-3	TRBV6-5	-	TRBD1	15	CASSRQGASTDTQYF	TGTGCCAGCAGTCGACAGGGGGCGAGCACAGATACGCAGTATTTT
TRBJ2-5	TRBV12-1	few	-	14	CASSSKRGRETQYF	TGTGCCAGCAGCTCGAAAAGGGGGCGGGAGACCCAGTACTTC
TRBJ1-4	TRBV7-2	-	TRBD1	15	CASSPPDRVSEKLFF	TGTGCCAGCAGTCCCCCCGACAGGGTTAGTGAAAAACTGTTTTTT
TRBJ2-1	TRBV19	-	TRBD1	15	CASSIPRDRVGEQFF	TGTGCCAGTAGTATCCCCCGGGACAGGGTCGGCGAGCAGTTCTTC
TRBJ2-1	TRBV3-1/TRBV3-2	-	-	14	CASSQGVIVNEQFF	TGTGCCAGCAGCCAAGGAGTCATCGTTAATGAGCAGTTCTTC
TRBJ1-2	TRBV13	-	TRBD1	14	CASSLQGGVYGYTF	TGTGCCAGCAGCTTACAGGGGGGAGTCTATGGCTACACCTTC
TRBJ1-1	TRBV2	-	TRBD1	15	CASTGQGSLNTEAFF	TGTGCCAGCACAGGACAGGGTTCCTTGAACACTGAAGCTTTCTTT
TRBJ2-5	TRBV9	-	TRBD2	18	CASSVAPVGSGTQETQYF	TGTGCCAGCAGCGTAGCCCCGGTGGGTAGCGGGACACAAGAGACCCAGTACTTC
TRBJ1-1	TRBV18	-	TRBD1	15	CASSPGQGLNTEAFF	TGTGCCAGCTCACCAGGACAGGGTTTGAACACTGAAGCTTTCTTT
TRBJ1-2	TRBV12-3/TRBV12-4	-	-	12	CASSPSNYGYTF	TGTGCCAGCAGCCCCTCTAACTATGGCTACACCTTC
TRBJ2-3	TRBV7-3	-	-	14	CASSSTPSTDTQYF	TGTGCCAGCAGCTCTACCCCTAGCACAGATACGCAGTATTTT
TRBJ2-7	TRBV5-1	once	TRBD1	15	CASSMTGTATYEQYF	TGCGCCAGCAGCATGACCGGGACAGCTACCTACGAGCAGTACTTC
TRBJ2-1	TRBV6-5	-	-	12	CASRLYDNEQFF	TGTGCCAGCAGGCTCTATGACAATGAGCAGTTCTTC
TRBJ1-2	TRBV9	few	-	15	CASSVGQGINYGYTF	TGTGCCAGCAGCGTGGGGCAAGGGATTAACTATGGCTACACCTTC
TRBJ2-7	TRBV4-2	once	TRBD2	17	CASSQGLRLAEIYEQYF	TGTGCCAGCAGCCAGGGGCTCAGGCTAGCGGAGATCTACGAGCAGTACTTC
TRBJ2-6	TRBV4-3	-	TRBD2	16	CASSQTSGSGANVLTF	TGCGCCAGCAGCCAGACTAGCGGGAGTGGGGCCAACGTCCTGACTTTC
TRBJ2-5	TRBV5-6	-	-	13	CASSLPGVETQYF	TGTGCCAGCAGCTTGCCCGGGGTGGAGACCCAGTACTTC
TRBJ2-7	TRBV12-3/TRBV12-4	-	-	13	CASSFGGDYEQYF	TGTGCCAGCAGTTTTGGCGGGGACTACGAGCAGTACTTC
TRBJ2-2	TRBV7-3	-	-	14	CASSPTGRAGELFF	TGTGCCAGCAGCCCTACAGGGAGGGCCGGGGAGCTGTTTTTT
TRBJ1-6	TRBV10-3	-	-	14	CAIQADSYNSPLHF	TGTGCCATACAGGCGGACTCCTATAATTCACCCCTCCACTTT
TRBJ1-4	TRBV3-1/TRBV3-2	-	-	16	CASSRRPGALNEKLFF	TGTGCCAGCAGCCGCCGCCCAGGGGCCCTTAATGAAAAACTGTTTTTT
TRBJ2-3	TRBV5-1	few	TRBD1	15	CASSRPGQGVDTQYF	TGCGCCAGCAGCCGTCCGGGACAGGGTGTAGATACGCAGTATTTT
TRBJ2-1	TRBV7-3	-	TRBD1	15	CASSQQGLGYNEQFF	TGTGCCAGCAGCCAACAGGGGCTCGGCTACAATGAGCAGTTCTTC
TRBJ2-2	TRBV7-3	-	-	16	CASSPFRTKDTGELFF	TGTGCCAGCAGCCCTTTCCGGACTAAGGACACCGGGGAGCTGTTTTTT
TRBJ1-3	TRBV28	-	TRBD1	14	CASRDGDRGNTIYF	TGTGCCAGCAGGGACGGGGACAGGGGAAACACCATATATTTT
TRBJ1-4	TRBV7-9	-	-	17	CASSLGSGAATNEKLFF	TGTGCCAGCAGCTTAGGGTCGGGAGCTGCAACTAATGAAAAACTGTTTTTT
TRBJ2-7	TRBV9	-	TRBD1	15	CASSPRDRGRYEQYF	TGTGCCAGCAGCCCCCGGGACAGGGGGCGGTACGAGCAGTACTTC
TRBJ2-3	TRBV27	-	TRBD1	19	CASSYSGTGGLGFTDTQYF	TGTGCCAGCAGTTACTCCGGGACAGGGGGTTTGGGGTTTACAGATACGCAGTATTTT
TRBJ2-7	TRBV5-3	-	TRBD1	17	CARSPLGTSPCGRDRDF	TGTGCCAGAAGCCCACTAGGAACAAGTCCATGCGGCCGGGACAGGGACTTC
TRBJ2-3	TRBV20-1	-	-	14	CSAGGSAYTDTQYF	TGCAGTGCTGGTGGTAGCGCCTACACAGATACGCAGTATTTT
TRBJ1-1	TRBV7-8	-	-	15	CASSLTRQMNTEAFF	TGTGCCAGCAGCCTTACAAGACAGATGAACACTGAAGCTTTCTTT
TRBJ1-1	TRBV5-5	-	TRBD1	13	CASSGGGHTEAFF	TGTGCCAGCAGCGGAGGGGGCCACACTGAAGCTTTCTTT
TRBJ1-2	TRBV5-1	-	TRBD1	14	CASSFPDRVGGYTF	TGCGCCAGCAGCTTCCCGGACAGGGTGGGAGGCTACACCTTC
TRBJ2-3	TRBV5-8	-	TRBD2	15	CASSFRDYVSDTQYF	TGTGCCAGCAGCTTCCGGGACTATGTGTCAGATACGCAGTATTTT
TRBJ1-5	TRBV4-1	-	-	14	CASSQDRVNQPQHF	TGCGCCAGCAGCCAAGATCGAGTAAACCAGCCCCAGCATTTT
TRBJ1-2	TRBV5-4	once	-	17	CASSLGDTLSEFYGYTF	TGTGCCAGCAGCTTGGGGGACACCTTATCCGAGTTCTATGGCTACACCTTC
TRBJ1-2	TRBV19	-	TRBD1	15	CASSRGMGQFDGYTF	TGTGCCAGTAGTAGAGGGATGGGACAGTTCGATGGCTACACCTTC
TRBJ2-2	TRBV6-2/TRBV6-3	-	-	12	CASSYSPGELFF	TGTGCCAGCAGTTACTCCCCAGGGGAGCTGTTTTTT
TRBJ1-1	TRBV7-9	-	-	13	CASRGSLEIRAFF	TGTGCCAGCAGGGGCAGCCTTGAAATCAGGGCTTTCTTT
TRBJ1-2	TRBV18	-	-	13	CASSPGGGKGYTF	TGTGCCAGCTCACCTGGGGGAGGAAAGGGCTACACCTTC
TRBJ1-4	TRBV2	-	TRBD1	15	CASNGQGGANEKLFF	TGTGCCAGCAATGGACAGGGAGGTGCTAATGAAAAACTGTTTTTT